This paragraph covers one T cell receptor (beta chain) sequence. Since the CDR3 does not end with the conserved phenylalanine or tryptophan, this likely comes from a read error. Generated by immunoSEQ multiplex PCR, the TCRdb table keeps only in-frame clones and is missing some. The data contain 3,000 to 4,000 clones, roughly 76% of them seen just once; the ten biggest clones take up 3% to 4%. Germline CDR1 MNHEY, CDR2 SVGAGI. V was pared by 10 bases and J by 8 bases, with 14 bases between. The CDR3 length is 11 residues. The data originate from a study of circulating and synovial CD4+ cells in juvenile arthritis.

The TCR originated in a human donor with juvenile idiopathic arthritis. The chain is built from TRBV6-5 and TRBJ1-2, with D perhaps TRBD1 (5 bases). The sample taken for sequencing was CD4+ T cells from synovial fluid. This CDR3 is CATEGAWGYTL. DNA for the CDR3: TGTGCCACCGAAGGGGCCTGGGGCTACACCCTC.